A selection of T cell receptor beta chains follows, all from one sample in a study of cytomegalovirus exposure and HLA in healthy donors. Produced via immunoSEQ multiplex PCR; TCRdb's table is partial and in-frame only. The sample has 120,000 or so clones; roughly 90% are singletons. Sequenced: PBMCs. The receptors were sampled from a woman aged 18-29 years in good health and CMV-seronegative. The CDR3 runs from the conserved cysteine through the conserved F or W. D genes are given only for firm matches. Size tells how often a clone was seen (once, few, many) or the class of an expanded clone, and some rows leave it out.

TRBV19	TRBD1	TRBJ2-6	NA	TGTGCCAGTAGTACCGAAACAGGGGCTGGGGCCAACGTCCTGACTTTC	CASSTETGAGANVLTF
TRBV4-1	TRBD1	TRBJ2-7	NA	TGCGCCAGCAGCCAAGTTATAAGCCCCCAGACAGGGGGCCCCTACGAGCAGTACTTC	CASSQVISPQTGGPYEQYF
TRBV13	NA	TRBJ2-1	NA	TGTGCCAGCAGCTCCACTATTAGCGGCTACTACAATGAGCAGTTCTTC	CASSSTISGYYNEQFF
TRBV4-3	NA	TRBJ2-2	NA	TGCGCCAGCAACCAAGTGGCAGGGTTCACCGGGGAGCTGTTTTTT	CASNQVAGFTGELFF
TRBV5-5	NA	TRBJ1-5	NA	TGTGCCAGCAGCGAAGGACAGCTTAATCAGCCCCAGCATTTT	CASSEGQLNQPQHF
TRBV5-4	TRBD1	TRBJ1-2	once	TGTGCCAGCAGCTTACAGGGGAACTATGGCTACACCTTC	CASSLQGNYGYTF
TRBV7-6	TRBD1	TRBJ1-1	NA	TGTGCCAGCAGCTTAGGACAGGGGAACACTGAAGCTTTCTTT	CASSLGQGNTEAFF
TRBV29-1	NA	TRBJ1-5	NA	TGCAGCGTTTCCGCGGGGAACCATCAGCCCCAGCATTTT	CSVSAGNHQPQHF
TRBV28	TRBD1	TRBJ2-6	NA	TGTGCCAGCAGTTCCTACACAGGGGGCGCCCCCTCTGGGGCCAACGTCCTGACTTTC	CASSSYTGGAPSGANVLTF
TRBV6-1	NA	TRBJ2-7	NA	TGTGCCAGCAGTGAAACTCCGGTTGTAGCGTACGAGCAGTACTTC	CASSETPVVAYEQYF
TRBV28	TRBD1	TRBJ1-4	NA	TGTGCCAGCAGTTTATCCTCCAGGGGGGTAACTAATGAAAAACTGTTTTTT	CASSLSSRGVTNEKLFF
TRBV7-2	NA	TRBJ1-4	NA	TGTGCCAGCAGCTCCGATCCGGGAATTTTGGGACTGAAACTGTTTTTT	CASSSDPGILGLKLFF
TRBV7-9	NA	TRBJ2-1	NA	TGTGCCAGCAGCTTCGGTAGCACCTACAATGAGCAGTTCTTC	CASSFGSTYNEQFF
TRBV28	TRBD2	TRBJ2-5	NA	TGTGCCAGCAGTTTAGGGACTAGCGGGGGGTTTTGGAGCGAGACCCAGTACTTC	CASSLGTSGGFWSETQYF
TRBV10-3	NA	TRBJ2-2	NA	TGTGCCATCAGTGATCAGGGCTCTTACACCGGGGAGCTGTTTTTT	CAISDQGSYTGELFF
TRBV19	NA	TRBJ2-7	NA	TGTGCCAGTAGTATGGGCGGGATCTCCTACGAGCAGTACTTC	CASSMGGISYEQYF
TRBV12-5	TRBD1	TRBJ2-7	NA	TGTGCTAGTGGTAAAAACCGGGACAGGGCTACCTACGAGCAGTACTTC	CASGKNRDRATYEQYF
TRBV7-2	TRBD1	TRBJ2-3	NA	TGTGCCAGCAGCTGGTCCGGGACAGGGGGTCGCGCAGATACGCAGTATTTT	CASSWSGTGGRADTQYF
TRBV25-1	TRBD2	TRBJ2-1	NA	TGTGCCAGCAGTGACCCCCTAGCGGGAGGGCACGATGAGCAGTTCTTC	CASSDPLAGGHDEQFF
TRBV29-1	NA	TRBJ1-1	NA	TGCAGCGCCCTGGGGGGAATGAACACTGAAGCTTTCTTT	CSALGGMNTEAFF
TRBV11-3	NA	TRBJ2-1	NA	TGTGCCAGCAGCCCCCGGGGGACTGAGGCCTACAATGAGCAGTTCTTC	CASSPRGTEAYNEQFF
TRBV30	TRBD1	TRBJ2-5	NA	TGTGCCTGGGCGACAGGGGGCGCGGAGACCCAGTACTTC	CAWATGGAETQYF
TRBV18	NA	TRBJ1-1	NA	TGTGCCAGCTCACCGTCCCAGGGAAACATGAACACTGAAGCTTTCTTT	CASSPSQGNMNTEAFF
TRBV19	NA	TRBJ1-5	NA	TGTGCCAGTAGTTGGCGGGATCAGCCCCAGCATTTT	CASSWRDQPQHF
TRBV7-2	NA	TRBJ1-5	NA	TGTGCCAGCAGTCCTTTCGGCGGGAGCAATCAGCCCCAGCATTTT	CASSPFGGSNQPQHF
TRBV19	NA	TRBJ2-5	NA	TGTGCCAGTAGCTGGGGGACAGCTACGGGGGAAGAGACCCAGTACTTC	CASSWGTATGEETQYF
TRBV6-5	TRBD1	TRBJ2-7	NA	TGTGCCAGCAGCCAGGAAAGGGGGCATTACGAGCAGTACTTC	CASSQERGHYEQYF
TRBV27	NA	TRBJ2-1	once	TGTGCCAGCAGCTTTGGACTCTACAATGAGCAGTTCTTC	CASSFGLYNEQFF
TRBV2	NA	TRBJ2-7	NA	TGTGCCAGCAGTGAAGTAGCTTCCTACGAGCAGTACTTC	CASSEVASYEQYF
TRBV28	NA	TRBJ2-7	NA	TGTGCCAGCACCACCCCAGGGGCTCGCTACGAGCAGTACTTC	CASTTPGARYEQYF
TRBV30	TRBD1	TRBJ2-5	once	TGTGCCAGTACAGGGGGCGCAAGGGAGACCCAGTACTTC	CASTGGARETQYF
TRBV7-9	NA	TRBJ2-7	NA	TGTGCCAGCAGCCCAGGGCTGTACGGTGATTCTTACGAGCAGTACTTC	CASSPGLYGDSYEQYF
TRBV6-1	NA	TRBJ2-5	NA	TGTGCCAGCAGTGAAGGTCCACCCAGGGAGACCCAGTACTTC	CASSEGPPRETQYF
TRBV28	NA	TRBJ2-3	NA	TGTGCCAGCAGCTCTCCCCTTGGGCGTCCTAGCACAGATACGCAGTATTTT	CASSSPLGRPSTDTQYF
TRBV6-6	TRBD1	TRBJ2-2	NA	TGTGCCAGCAGTTACCCCATGGACAGGGGAGGGGAGCTGTTTTTT	CASSYPMDRGGELFF
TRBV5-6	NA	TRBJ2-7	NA	TGTGCCAGCAGCTTTTCGGACGAGCAGTACTTC	CASSFSDEQYF
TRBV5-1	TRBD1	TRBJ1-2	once	TGCGCCAGCAGCTTGGGGGGACAGGGGTATGATGGCTACACCTTC	CASSLGGQGYDGYTF
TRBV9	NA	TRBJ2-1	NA	TGTGCCAGCAGCGAGTTAGCGGAGCGAAACAATGAGCAGTTCTTC	CASSELAERNNEQFF
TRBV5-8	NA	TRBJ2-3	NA	TGTGCCAGCAGCTTGGACGGGAAGGGGGATAGTACAGATACGCAGTATTTT	CASSLDGKGDSTDTQYF
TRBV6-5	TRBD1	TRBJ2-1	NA	TGTGCCAGCGCGGGGACAGGGGGAAACAATGAGCAGTTCTTC	CASAGTGGNNEQFF
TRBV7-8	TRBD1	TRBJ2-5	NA	TGTGCCAGCAGCTTCTCGGCAGGGGGCGTAGAGACCCAGTACTTC	CASSFSAGGVETQYF
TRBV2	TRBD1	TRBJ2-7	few	TGTGCCAGCGGGAAGGACAGGTACTCCTACGAGCAGTACTTC	CASGKDRYSYEQYF
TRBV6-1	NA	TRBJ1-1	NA	TGTGCCAGCAGGTACACAGCTGGGAACACTGAAGCTTTCTTT	CASRYTAGNTEAFF
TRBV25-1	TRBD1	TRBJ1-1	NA	TGTGCCAGTAGACAGGGACGAGGGACTGAAGCTTTCTTT	CASRQGRGTEAFF
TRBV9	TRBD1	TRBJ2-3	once	TGTGCCAGCAGCGAAGGGACAGGGGGTGATACGCAGTATTTT	CASSEGTGGDTQYF
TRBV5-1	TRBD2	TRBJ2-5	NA	TGCGCCAGCAGCTTGGCACTAGCGGGAGGGCCCCAAGAGACCCAGTACTTC	CASSLALAGGPQETQYF
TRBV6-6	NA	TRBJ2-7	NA	TGTGCCAGCAGTTACGGGGCAGAATCCTACGAGCAGTACTTC	CASSYGAESYEQYF
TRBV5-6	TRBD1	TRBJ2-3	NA	TGTGCCAGCAGCAAAGCCGGGACAGGCACAGATACGCAGTATTTT	CASSKAGTGTDTQYF
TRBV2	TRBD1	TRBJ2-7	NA	TGTGCCAGCATGGTGGAGGAATTCCCGGGACAGGGGCTTTTCTACGAGCAGTACTTC	CASMVEEFPGQGLFYEQYF
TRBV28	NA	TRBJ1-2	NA	TGTGCCAGCAGTTTGGGGGCGACAGCAAACTATGGCTACACCTTC	CASSLGATANYGYTF
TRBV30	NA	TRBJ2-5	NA	TGTGCCTGGAGTGGACAGAAAGAGACCCAGTACTTC	CAWSGQKETQYF
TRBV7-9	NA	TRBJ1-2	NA	TGTGCCAGCAGCCCGGGGGGAACGGGGGTATTTGGCTACACCTTC	CASSPGGTGVFGYTF
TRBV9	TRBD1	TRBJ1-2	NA	TGTGCCAGCAGCGTTAACACAGAAACAGGGGGCGACTATGGCTACACCTTC	CASSVNTETGGDYGYTF
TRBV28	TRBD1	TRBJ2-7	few	TGTGCCAGCAGCACAGATGGGAGACAGGGGACCCTCTTC	CASSTDGRQGTLF
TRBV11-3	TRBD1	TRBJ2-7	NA	TGTGCCAGCAGCTTAGGGGCCTGGAGGACAGGGTCTTACGAGCAGTACTTC	CASSLGAWRTGSYEQYF
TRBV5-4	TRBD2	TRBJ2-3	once	TGTGCCACGGCGGGGGACCCCACAGATACGCAGTATTTT	CATAGDPTDTQYF
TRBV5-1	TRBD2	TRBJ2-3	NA	TGCGCCAGCAGCTTGACCGGGACTAGCGGGGGGGCCGTAGATACGCAGTATTTT	CASSLTGTSGGAVDTQYF